The source of this T cell receptor beta chain is a study of blood T cell repertoires in COVID-19. Whole-study context: PBMCs, B-cell-depleted T cells, or T cells provided the cDNA or gDNA that made up the material.

Sequencing used immunoSEQ multiplex PCR; TCRdb keeps in-frame clones, though not all of them. The profile shows under 250,000 clones, around 88% of them singletons. This clone was counted a few times. The TCR originated in an elderly man with acute or convalescent COVID-19. The source material was peripheral blood.

The DNA for the CDR3 is TGCGCCAGCAGCTCGGGCGGGGAGAACACCGGGGAGCTGTTTTTT. Its protein is CASSSGGENTGELFF. The chain carries TRBV5-1 and TRBJ2-2, with D possibly TRBD2 on 6 matching bases. This CDR3 has 15 residues. Germline V gene lookup returns CDR1 SGHRS and CDR2 YFSETQ. The ends were cut back, 3 bases at V and 1 base at J, with 10 bases in the middle.